This T cell receptor beta chain emerged from a study of post-analysis software for immune sequencing data (dated by TCRdb to between 2015 and 2017). Study-wide context: Recorded disease courses included relapsing-remitting, secondary progressive and progressive-relapsing multiple sclerosis, with some patients lacking subtype annotation. A subset of samples was prepared in parallel using single-end sample barcoding, then pooled and co-amplified after Illumina adapter ligation. The multiple sclerosis patient repertoires were compared with approximately 11 previously published healthy control repertoires from donors aged 6 to 25 years. Study-wide conclusions, independent of this receptor: The control group was slightly older than the multiple sclerosis patient group. When samples were clustered directly using the F measure, samples prepared in the same batch co-clustered strongly, which prompted a batch-effect correction. Multiple sclerosis patients had significantly lower normalized Chao1 diversity than controls, a result that suggests substantial peripheral T-cell clonal expansion. A few TRBV segments, including TRBV5-6, TRBV5-1 and TRBV20-1, were significantly more frequent in patients than controls.

The library was produced with PCR. Data came from an Illumina HiSeq 2500. To reduce PCR and sequencing biases, unique molecular identifiers were incorporated into the TCR beta cDNA libraries. Some 500,000 cDNA molecules were obtained per 1 to 10 million input T cells, so each molecule approximated one T cell. The patient libraries were prepared and sequenced with the same protocol used for the earlier healthy control dataset. Samples belonging to the same batch were prepared together, multiplexed and sequenced on a shared HiSeq lane. The study's processing was this. MIGEC handled the raw barcoded reads, throwing out single-read molecular identifier groups before consensus assembly and CDR3 extraction. Clonotype tables were post-analysed with VDJtools, normalizing diversity by down-sampling all datasets to the smallest sample size. In repertoire overlap clustering, CDR3 amino acid sequences, but not nucleotide sequences, were matched to correct batch-related cross-sample contamination. TCRdb reworked the public reads: Q25 trimming with fastp, MiXCR clone assembly, productive beta chains retained. Entries that share a CDR3 protein sequence are merged under the most common genes and DNA. What appears here as the V and J calls and clone size reflects TCRdb's work, not the paper's. Here the sample has roughly 200,000 distinct CDR3 sequences; around 30% occur a single time. The ten largest clones take up nearly 3.5% of the sample.

With respect to this clonotype: Its antigen has not been determined. At one of its ends the junction is not consistent with the germline gene, which may arise from a read error.

TCR beta repertoires were profiled from peripheral blood of some 13 young patients with multiple sclerosis to demonstrate the VDJtools post-analysis software. Multiple sclerosis patients were children and adolescents aged roughly 6 to 16 years. There are 15 amino acids in the CDR3, from cysteine to phenylalanine inclusive. Of the read, only the CDR3 DNA is kept; its 45 bases are in frame from base 1. Recombination connected TRBV12-3 or TRBV12-4 to TRBJ2-2; 7 nucleotides in the junction match TRBD2. The source material was blood. The sequence came from a girl between 2 and 17 years old with multiple sclerosis. The nucleotide sequence reads TGTGCCAGCAGTTTTATAGGCAAGGCGGCGGGGGAGTTGTTTTTT. The resulting protein is CASSFIGKAAGELFF.